Presented here are 18 T cell receptor beta chains from one specimen sequenced in a study of cytomegalovirus exposure and HLA in healthy donors (dated by TCRdb to 2017 to 2019). Libraries were built with the immunoSEQ multiplex PCR assay. For the multiplex PCR, a mixture combining 60 forward primers for TCR Vbeta segments and 13 reverse primers for TCR Jbeta segments was used. Held by TCRdb, this immuneACCESS table contains in-frame sequences only and omits some clones. Under half of the omission traces to an unresolved V gene where checked; the cause of the rest is unknown. The sample table lists fewer than 250,000 clones, 70% to 75% of them with a count of one. The top ten clonotypes cover 4% to 5% of the sample. Sample: PBMCs. The receptors stem from a man in his thirties or forties in good health and CMV-seropositive.

The chain links TRBV7-3 to TRBJ2-7; 7 bases agree with TRBD2. Germline lookup yields CDR1 SGHTA and CDR2 FQGTGA. The V gene end was trimmed by 6 bases and the J gene end by 2 bases; junction bases not matched to a gene: 10. The length of the CDR3 is 15 residues. The CDR3 is CASSFSGGRAYEQYF. DNA for the CDR3: TGTGCCAGCAGTTTCTCGGGGGGAAGAGCCTACGAGCAGTACTTC.

This chain uses TRBV7-2 with TRBJ1-2, with TRBD1 identical over 7 bases. There are 15 residues in the CDR3. Germline CDR1 is SGHTA and CDR2 is FQGNSA. V was clipped by 0 bases and J by 4 bases; unmatched bases: 5. CDR3 coding DNA: TGTGCCAGCAGCTTAGCGGGGCAGGGGGGCTATGGCTACACCTTC. This codes for CASSLAGQGGYGYTF.

This clone was found once. The CDR3 DNA is TGCGCCAGCAGCCAAGAGCCAGGTGATTATGGCTACACCTTC. Translation gives CASSQEPGDYGYTF. The V and J genes are TRBV4-1 and TRBJ1-2; D remains ambiguous. The CDR3 has 14 amino acids. Trimming removed 0 bases at V and 5 bases at J, with 10 bases between. Germline V gene sequence: CDR1 MGHRA, CDR2 YSYEKL.

The chain combines TRBV6-6 with TRBJ2-2; D is unresolved. The CDR3 runs to 14 residues. Trimming took 0 bases from V and 7 from J, leaving 9 bases between them. The germline CDR1 and CDR2 sequences are MNHNY and SVGAGI (reference sequence). CDR3 sequence reads: CASSYSIGLGELFF. Here the CDR3 DNA reads TGTGCCAGCAGTTACTCAATCGGTCTCGGGGAGCTGTTTTTT.

The V gene is TRBV11-2, the J gene TRBJ2-3; D possibly corresponds to TRBD1 (6 bases). Trimming took off 0 bases at V and 4 bases at J, with 8 bases between the two ends. CDR3 size: 14 residues. CDR1 is SGHAT and CDR2 is FQNNGV in the germline V gene. This CDR3 is CASSLDPGADTQYF. The CDR3 DNA sequence: TGTGCCAGCAGCTTAGATCCAGGGGCAGATACGCAGTATTTT. The full variable domain, its missing parts supplied by reference TRBV11-2 and TRBJ2-3, is EAGVAQSPRYKIIEKRQSVAFWCNPISGHATLYWYQQILGQGPKLLIQFQNNGVVDDSQLPKDRFSAERLKGVDSTLKIQPAKLEDSAVYLCASSLDPGADTQYFGPGTRLTVL.

This clone turned up a few times. V is TRBV28 and J is TRBJ2-7, with D perhaps TRBD2 (6 bases). Per the germline V gene, CDR1 is MDHEN and CDR2 is SYDVKM. Between the trimmed V and J ends, which lost 5 bases and 1 base, there was a span of 9 bases. The length of the CDR3 is 13 residues. The CDR3 sequence is CASSTGTSYEQYF. In DNA form, the CDR3 reads TGTGCCAGCAGTACGGGGACTTCCTACGAGCAGTACTTC.

V gene TRBV30 combines with J gene TRBJ1-6; TRBD1 matches 11 bases. CDR1 GTSNPN and CDR2 SVGIG come from the germline V gene (reference sequence). The length of the CDR3 is 14 residues. With 2 bases clipped from V and 9 bases from J, the junction kept 3 bases outside the gene matches. The CDR3 nucleotides are TGTGCCTGGAGTTTGGGACAGGGGGGTTCACCCCTCCACTTT. Translated: CAWSLGQGGSPLHF.

This clone appeared a single time. J is TRBJ1-1 and V is TRBV5-6; D perhaps matches TRBD1 (6 bases). Germline loops: CDR1 SGHDT, CDR2 YYEEEE. V lost 2 bases, J lost 3 bases, and 11 bases lay in between. The CDR3 contains 14 residues. The CDR3 bases are TGTGCCAGCAGCTTCACAGGGACCTACACTGAAGCTTTCTTT. Translation: CASSFTGTYTEAFF.

The sample holds a few counts of this clone. The V and J genes are TRBV5-1 and TRBJ2-2, with a tentative D call TRBD2 (5 bases). The length of the CDR3 is 17 residues. The ends were cut back, 5 bases at V and 5 bases at J, with 22 bases in the middle. Germline CDR1 reads SGHRS; CDR2 reads YFSETQ. The CDR3 DNA is TGCGCCAGCAGGGGAGTTTTTGGAGGAGGACGAACCGGGGAGCTGTTTTTT. This gives the protein CASRGVFGGGRTGELFF.

This chain joins TRBV5-6 and TRBJ2-5; 7 positions match TRBD2. The CDR3 totals 14 residues. V lost 4 bases and J lost 5; bases outside the gene matches: 8. Germline V gives CDR1 SGHDT, CDR2 YYEEEE. DNA of the CDR3: TGTGCCAGCAGCCCCGGGGGGATCGGGGAGACCCAGTACTTC. This sequence encodes CASSPGGIGETQYF.

This clone was seen more than once but under ten times. J is TRBJ2-7 and V is TRBV11-2, with D maybe TRBD1 (5 bases). The CDR3 is 14 amino acids. Deletions cut 5 bases from V and 3 bases from J, with 14 bases between. Germline lookup yields CDR1 SGHAT and CDR2 FQNNGV. The CDR3 loop reads CASSRGIDFYEQYF. The DNA of the CDR3 is TGTGCCAGCAGCAGGGGCATCGACTTCTACGAGCAGTACTTC.

The rearrangement joins TRBV7-8 to TRBJ2-1, with a weak D call TRBD1 (5 bases). The CDR3 spans 12 residues. V was cut by 7 bases and J by 9 bases, with 13 bases left in between. The V gene's germline CDR1 is SGHVS and CDR2 FQNEAQ. CDR3 DNA sequence: TGTGCCAGCACCACTTACCAGGGTGAGCAGTTCTTC. Translating gives CASTTYQGEQFF.

The chain recombines TRBV6-5 with TRBJ1-1; TRBD1 might be the D (5 bases). The CDR3 is 14 residues long. Trimming left V 4 bases short and J 5 bases short, with 14 bases between. Germline V gives CDR1 MNHEY, CDR2 SVGAGI. The CDR3 loop is CASSLGEEGTEAFF. The CDR3 nucleotides are TGTGCCAGCAGTTTGGGGGAGGAGGGTACTGAAGCTTTCTTT.

The table lists this clone with a count of one. The genes are TRBV7-2 and TRBJ2-7; 7 bases line up with TRBD2. The V segment lost 5 bases and the J segment 7 bases; nucleotides outside the gene matches: 8. The V gene's germline CDR1 is SGHTA and CDR2 FQGNSA. This CDR3 is 13 amino acids long. The CDR3 here is CASSPSGVLEQYF. For the CDR3, the DNA is TGTGCCAGCAGCCCAAGCGGGGTGCTTGAGCAGTACTTC. Based on the CDR3 plus reference TRBV7-2 and TRBJ2-7, the full variable domain is GAGVSQSPSNKVTEKGKDVELRCDPISGHTALYWYRQSLGQGLEFLIYFQGNSAPDKSGLPSDRFSAERTGGSVSTLTIQRTQQEDSAVYLCASSPSGVLEQYFGPGTRLTVT.

The CDR3 is CASSPGRGGDTQYF. DNA of the CDR3: TGTGCCAGCTCACCCGGTAGGGGTGGAGATACGCAGTATTTT. The chain employs TRBV18 and TRBJ2-3; tentative D call: TRBD1 (5 bases). Germline lookup yields CDR1 KGHSH and CDR2 LQKENI. The CDR3 has 14 residues. The V and J ends lost 3 bases and 5 bases respectively, with 12 bases between them. Full variable domain (missing parts from reference TRBV18 and TRBJ2-3): NAGVMQNPRHLVRRRGQEARLRCSPMKGHSHVYWYRQLPEEGLKFMVYLQKENIIDESGMPKERFSAEFPKEGPSILRIQQVVRGDSAAYFCASSPGRGGDTQYFGPGTRLTVL.

The J gene is TRBJ2-5, the V gene TRBV7-2, with TRBD1 matching over 9 bases. The CDR3 runs to 17 residues. Looked up from germline, CDR1 is SGHTA and CDR2 is FQGNSA. The V and J ends lost 5 bases and 2 bases, in that order; junction bases with no gene match: 12. CDR3 sequence reads: CASSGLTGGRGQETQYF. DNA of the CDR3: TGTGCCAGCAGCGGATTGACAGGGGGACGGGGGCAAGAGACCCAGTACTTC.

The V and J genes are TRBV30 and TRBJ2-1; TRBD2 matches 9 bases. This CDR3 is 13 amino acids long. J lost 11 bases, V lost 3 bases, and 8 bases had no gene match. In germline, CDR1 is GTSNPN, CDR2 SVGIG (reference sequence). The DNA of the CDR3 is TGTGCCTGGAGGGCTAGCGGGGTCGAAAAGCAGTTCTTC. Protein sequence: CAWRASGVEKQFF.

V is TRBV4-1 and J is TRBJ2-5; maybe TRBD2 (6 bases). This CDR3 comprises 13 residues. Trimming shortened V by 0 bases and J by 7 bases, and 9 bases separated the two germline ends. Germline V gives CDR1 MGHRA, CDR2 YSYEKL. The DNA of the CDR3 is TGCGCCAGCAGCCAAGAAGGGCGGGGGACCCAGTACTTC. Its translation is CASSQEGRGTQYF.